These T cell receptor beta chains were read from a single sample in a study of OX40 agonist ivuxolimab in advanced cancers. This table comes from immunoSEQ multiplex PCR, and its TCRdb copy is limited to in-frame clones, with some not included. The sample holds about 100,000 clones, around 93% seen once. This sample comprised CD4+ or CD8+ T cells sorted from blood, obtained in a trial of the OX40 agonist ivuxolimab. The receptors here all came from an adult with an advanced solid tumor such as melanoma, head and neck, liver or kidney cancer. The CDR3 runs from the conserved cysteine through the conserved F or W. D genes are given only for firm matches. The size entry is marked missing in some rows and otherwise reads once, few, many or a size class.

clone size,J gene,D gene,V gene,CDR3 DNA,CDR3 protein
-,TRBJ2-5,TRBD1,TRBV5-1,TGCGCCAGCAGCTTAGCGGGACAGGGAGTGGAGACCCAGTACTTC,CASSLAGQGVETQYF
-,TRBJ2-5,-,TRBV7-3,TGTGCCAGCAGCTTAACCTATATGGAGACCCAGTACTTC,CASSLTYMETQYF
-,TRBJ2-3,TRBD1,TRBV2,TGTGCCACCATAAGAGACAGGGACAAACCTTATACGCAGTATTTT,CATIRDRDKPYTQYF
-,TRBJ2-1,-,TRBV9,TGTGCCAGCAGCGTAGCTACGTCGACAGGGAGGAATGAGCAGTTCTTC,CASSVATSTGRNEQFF
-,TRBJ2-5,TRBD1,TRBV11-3,TGTGCCAGCAGCCTAGGGACAGCCGAAGAGACCCAGTACTTC,CASSLGTAEETQYF
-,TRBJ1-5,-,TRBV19,TGTGCCAGTAGTATAGCAGGGCTTATCGGCAATCAGCCCCAGCATTTT,CASSIAGLIGNQPQHF
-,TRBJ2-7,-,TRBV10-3,TGTGCCATCGGATTCAGCGGATCCTACGAGCAGTACTTC,CAIGFSGSYEQYF
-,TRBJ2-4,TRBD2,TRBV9,TGTGCCAGCAGCGTAGAGGCGGGGGGAGGAAACATTCAGTACTTC,CASSVEAGGGNIQYF
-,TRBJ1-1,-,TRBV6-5,TGTGCCAGCAGCAGGACCGCGGGGGGAGCTTTCTTT,CASSRTAGGAFF
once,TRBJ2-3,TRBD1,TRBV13,TGTGCCAGCAGCAAAGCTCCGGGACAGGGACCAGATACGCAGTATTTT,CASSKAPGQGPDTQYF
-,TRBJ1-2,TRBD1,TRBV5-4,TGTGCCAGCAGCGTTAACAGGGGGCGCGGGAGTGGCTACACCTTC,CASSVNRGRGSGYTF
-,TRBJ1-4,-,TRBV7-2,TGTGCCAGCAGCCTCAGGGGCGCAACTAATGAAAAACTGTTTTTT,CASSLRGATNEKLFF
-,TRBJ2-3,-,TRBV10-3,TGTGCCATCAGACCATTTATGGGGAGAGGAATAGATACGCAGTATTTT,CAIRPFMGRGIDTQYF
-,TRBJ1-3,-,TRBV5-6,TGTGCCAGCACTTCCGTGCGGGGAAACACCATATATTTT,CASTSVRGNTIYF
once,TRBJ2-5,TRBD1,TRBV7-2,TGTGCCAGCAGCTACGCCGGGACAGGGGAATTTCAGACCCAGTACTTC,CASSYAGTGEFQTQYF
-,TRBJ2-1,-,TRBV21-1,TGTGCCAGCAGCACGGACCGGGACAGTTACAATGAGCAGTTCTTC,CASSTDRDSYNEQFF
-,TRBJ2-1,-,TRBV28,TGTGCCAGCAGTCCGATTCTTGTGATTTCCTACAATGAGCAGTTCTTC,CASSPILVISYNEQFF
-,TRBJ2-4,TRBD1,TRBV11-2,TGTGCCAGCAGCTTGGGACAGGCAAACATTCAGTACTTC,CASSLGQANIQYF
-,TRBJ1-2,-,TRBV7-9,TGTGCCAGCACCCCAGGCCGTGGCAGGGAGCGCTATGGCTACACCTTC,CASTPGRGRERYGYTF
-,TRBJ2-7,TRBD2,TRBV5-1,TGCGCCAGCGCCTCCAACGGGGGGGCCGCCTACGAGCAGTACTTC,CASASNGGAAYEQYF
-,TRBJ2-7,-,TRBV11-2,TGTGCCAGCAGCTTCCTGGGGGCGGAGAAGCAGTACTTC,CASSFLGAEKQYF
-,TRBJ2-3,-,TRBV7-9,TGTGCCAGCAGCTCCCCTGGCACAGATACGCAGTATTTT,CASSSPGTDTQYF
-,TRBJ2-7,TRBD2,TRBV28,TGTGCCAGCAGTTTAGGACTAGCGGGGAGCTACGAGCAGTACTTC,CASSLGLAGSYEQYF
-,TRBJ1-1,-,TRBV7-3,TGTGCCAGCAGCCTAACAGGGAGGACTGAAGCTTTCTTT,CASSLTGRTEAFF